The clone carrying this T cell receptor beta chain was picked up a small number of times. As yet, its antigen is unknown. The data originate from a study of T cells in Graves' hyperthyroidism and ophthalmopathy. Patients were excluded for uncontrolled infection, other autoimmune disease, pregnancy or lactation. CDR1 is SQVTM and CDR2 is ANQGSEA in the germline V gene. This CDR3 has 12 amino acids. V was clipped by 7 bases and J by 5 bases, with 14 bases between them. RNA transcripts served as the template for amplifying TCR beta CDR3 regions. The TCR CDR3 first-round RT-PCR relied on the HTBI primer set. Via MiXCR, TCRdb re-called the multiplex PCR reads, giving one row per CDR3 protein. The sample carries 450,000 to 700,000 distinct CDR3 sequences, around 46% recorded once. Overall study findings and caveats: In blood, most of the thyroid clonotypes expanded above 0.001 were also present. Model-based prediction identified ophthalmopathy a median around 6.5 months prior to its onset.

V and J are TRBV29-1 and TRBJ2-5; maybe TRBD2 (5 bases). This sequence was found in an adult woman with Graves' disease, either hyperthyroidism or ophthalmopathy (not recorded which). Sequences were obtained from peripheral blood or thyroid tissue (not recorded which). The CDR3: CSATSGLETQYF. The CDR3 DNA is TGCAGCGCCACGTCGGGGTTGGAGACCCAGTACTTC.